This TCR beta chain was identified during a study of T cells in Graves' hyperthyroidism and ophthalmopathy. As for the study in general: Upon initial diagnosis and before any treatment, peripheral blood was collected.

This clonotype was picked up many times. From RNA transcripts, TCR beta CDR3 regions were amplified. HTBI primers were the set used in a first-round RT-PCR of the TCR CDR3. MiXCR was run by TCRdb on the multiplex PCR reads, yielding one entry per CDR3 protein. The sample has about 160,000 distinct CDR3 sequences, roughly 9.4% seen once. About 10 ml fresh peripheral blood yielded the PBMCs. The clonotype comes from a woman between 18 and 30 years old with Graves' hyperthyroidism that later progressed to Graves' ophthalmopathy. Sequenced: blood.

This CDR3 is CSARTSGRVGSYNEQFF. The CDR3 bases are TGCAGTGCTAGAACTAGCGGGAGAGTGGGTTCCTACAATGAGCAGTTCTTC. The V call is TRBV20-1, the J call TRBJ2-1; 11 nucleotides line up with TRBD2. The CDR3 runs to 17 residues. The V segment lost 2 bases and the J segment 1 base; nucleotides outside the gene matches: 7. Per the germline V gene, CDR1 is DFQATT and CDR2 is SNEGSKA (reference sequence).